What follows describes a single TCR beta chain. Antigen: not known. Partitioning of CD4+ cells yielded a CD45RA+ naive subset and a CD45RA-negative memory subset. These data come from a study of shared clonotypes between healthy human individuals. Broader study findings: Sorted-subset sequencing, rarefaction showed, was incomplete despite large depth.

Assay used: immunoSEQ multiplex PCR; TCRdb lists only in-frame clones, some missing. Found here are 2 million to 2.5 million clones, nearly 97% of them singletons; the top ten hold approximately 0.13%. Sequenced sample: naive CD4+ T cells sorted from blood. Described subset: CD45RA+ positively selected. The origin of this receptor is a man younger than 30 in good health.

The CDR3 sequence is CASSLGAPGPPGEAYEQYF. As DNA, the CDR3 is TGTGCCAGCAGTTTAGGAGCACCGGGACCCCCGGGGGAAGCTTACGAGCAGTACTTC. This chain links TRBV28 with TRBJ2-7; possibly TRBD2 for D (6 bases). The length of the CDR3 is 19 residues. Germline CDR1 is MDHEN and CDR2 is SYDVKM. Trimming pared 2 bases from V and 4 bases from J, leaving 27 bases between.